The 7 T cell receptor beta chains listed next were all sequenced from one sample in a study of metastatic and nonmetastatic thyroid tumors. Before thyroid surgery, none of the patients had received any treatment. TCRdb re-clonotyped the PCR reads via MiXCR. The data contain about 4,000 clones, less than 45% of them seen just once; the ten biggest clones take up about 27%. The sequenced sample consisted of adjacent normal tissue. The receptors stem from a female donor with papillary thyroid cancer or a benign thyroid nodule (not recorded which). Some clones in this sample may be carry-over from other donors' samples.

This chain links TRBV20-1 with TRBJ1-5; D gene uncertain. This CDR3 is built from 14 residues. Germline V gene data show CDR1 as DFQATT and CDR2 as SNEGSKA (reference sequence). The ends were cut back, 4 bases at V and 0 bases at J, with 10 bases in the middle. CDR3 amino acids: CSATSEASNQPQHF. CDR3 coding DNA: TGCAGTGCTACCTCAGAAGCTAGCAATCAGCCCCAGCATTTT.

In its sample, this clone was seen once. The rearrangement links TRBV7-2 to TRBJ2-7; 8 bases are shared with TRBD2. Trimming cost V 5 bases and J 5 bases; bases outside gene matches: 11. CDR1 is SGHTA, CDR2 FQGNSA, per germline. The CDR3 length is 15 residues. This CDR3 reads CASSPTSGGGNEQYF. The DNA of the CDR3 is TGTGCCAGCAGCCCTACTAGCGGAGGCGGGAACGAGCAGTACTTC.

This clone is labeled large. The CDR3 bases are TGTGCCAGCAGCCCAGACAGGGACGCTGAAGCTTTCTTT. Translating it yields CASSPDRDAEAFF. The chain links TRBV6-1 to TRBJ1-1, with 7 bases matching TRBD1. Germline CDR1 reads MNHNS; CDR2 reads SASEGT. Losses at the gene ends were 6 bases for V and 6 bases for J; bases not matched to a gene: 7. This CDR3 comprises 13 residues.

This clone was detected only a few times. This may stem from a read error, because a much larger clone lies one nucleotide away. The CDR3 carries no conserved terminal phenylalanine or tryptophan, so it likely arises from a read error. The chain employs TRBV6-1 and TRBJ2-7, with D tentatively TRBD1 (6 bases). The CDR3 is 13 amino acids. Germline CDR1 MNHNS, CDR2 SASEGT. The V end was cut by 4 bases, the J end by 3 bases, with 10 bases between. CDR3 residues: CASSVDSFYEQYS. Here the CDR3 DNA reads TGTGCCAGCAGTGTGGACAGCTTCTACGAGCAGTACTCC.

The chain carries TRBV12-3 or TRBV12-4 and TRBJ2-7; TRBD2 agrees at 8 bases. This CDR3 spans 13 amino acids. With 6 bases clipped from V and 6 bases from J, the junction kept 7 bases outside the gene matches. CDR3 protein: CASSRGLAFEQYF. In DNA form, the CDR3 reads TGTGCCAGCAGCCGAGGACTAGCATTCGAGCAGTACTTC.

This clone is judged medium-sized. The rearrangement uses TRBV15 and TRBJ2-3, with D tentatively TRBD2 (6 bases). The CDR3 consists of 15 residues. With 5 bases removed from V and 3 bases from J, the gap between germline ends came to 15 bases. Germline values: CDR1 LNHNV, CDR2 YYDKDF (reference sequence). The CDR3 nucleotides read TGTGCCACCAGCGAGGGAGGATTAGCGACAGATACGCAGTATTTT. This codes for CATSEGGLATDTQYF.

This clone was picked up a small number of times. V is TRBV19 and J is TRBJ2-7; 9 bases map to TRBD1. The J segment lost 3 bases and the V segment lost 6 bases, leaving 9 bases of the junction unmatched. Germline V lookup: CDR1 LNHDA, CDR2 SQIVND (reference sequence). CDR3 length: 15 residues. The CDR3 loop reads CASRFSRDRDYEQYF. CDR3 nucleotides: TGTGCCAGTAGGTTCTCCCGGGACAGGGACTACGAGCAGTACTTC. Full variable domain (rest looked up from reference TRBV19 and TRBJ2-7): DGGITQSPKYLFRKEGQNVTLSCEQNLNHDAMYWYRQDPGQGLRLIYYSQIVNDFQKGDIAEGYSVSREKKESFPLTVTSAQKNPTAFYLCASRFSRDRDYEQYFGPGTRLTVT.